The 25 T cell receptor beta chains presented below share a single source sample, sequenced in a study of T-cell reconstitution after alpha-beta-depleted transplantation in children. The TCRbeta library incorporated unique molecular identifiers. TCRdb ran MiXCR on the PCR reads and lists one entry per CDR3 protein. This table has approximately 490,000 distinct CDR3 sequences, approximately 12% appearing once. Material: PBMCs from the stem cell graft donor, obtained from the stem cell graft. The receptors shown here come from a human donor who donated a stem cell graft to a child with combined immunodeficiency.

This clonotype was picked up many times. The rearrangement joins TRBV12-3 or TRBV12-4 to TRBJ2-7; no reliable D call. The CDR3 contains 11 residues. Trimming removed 5 bases at V and 7 bases at J, with 9 bases between. CDR3 sequence (DNA): TGTGCCAGCAGTCGGTGGAGTGAGCAGTACTTC. This codes for CASSRWSEQYF.

The table lists this clonotype with a few counts. This sequence joins TRBV5-4 and TRBJ2-2, with TRBD1 identical over 11 bases. V dropped 4 bases and J dropped 5; count of bases not matched to a gene: 4. This CDR3 contains 15 residues. Looked up from germline, CDR1 is SGHNT and CDR2 is YYREEE (reference sequence). The CDR3 protein is CASSHGTGGTGELFF. Here the CDR3 DNA reads TGTGCCAGCAGCCATGGGACAGGGGGGACCGGGGAGCTGTTTTTT.

This clonotype was found many times. The J gene is TRBJ2-1, the V gene TRBV4-3, with D possibly being TRBD1 or TRBD2 (5 bases each). Trimming stripped 6 bases from V and 9 bases from J, with 15 bases between. There are 13 residues in the CDR3. In germline, CDR1 is LGHNA, CDR2 YSLEER. CDR3 loop: CASSWRLGVEQFF. The CDR3 bases are TGCGCCAGCAGTTGGAGGTTAGGGGTTGAGCAGTTCTTC.

V gene TRBV12-3 or TRBV12-4 combines with J gene TRBJ2-7, with no clear D. This CDR3 is 12 amino acids long. V was shortened by 3 bases and J by 5 bases, with 8 bases between the two germline ends. The CDR3 nucleotides are TGTGCCAGCAGTTTTGCGGCCCACGAGCAGTACTTC. It encodes CASSFAAHEQYF.

This chain links TRBV7-2 with TRBJ2-5; 14 positions match TRBD2. CDR3 length: 17 residues. Germline-derived CDR1 and CDR2 are SGHTA and FQGNSA. J lost 2 bases, V lost 5 bases, and 7 bases had no gene match. The CDR3 DNA is TGTGCCAGCAGCCGTACGAGACTAGCGGGAGGGCAAGAGACCCAGTACTTC. Translated: CASSRTRLAGGQETQYF.

This clonotype showed up many times. The chain carries TRBV11-2 and TRBJ1-1; D is unclear. This CDR3 has 13 amino acids. Germline V gives CDR1 SGHAT, CDR2 FQNNGV. Trimming removed 5 bases at V and 5 bases at J, with 12 bases between. CDR3 DNA sequence: TGTGCCAGCAGCATCGGAATAGGGACTGAAGCTTTCTTT. Protein product: CASSIGIGTEAFF. Full variable domain (remainder filled in from reference TRBV11-2 and TRBJ1-1): EAGVAQSPRYKIIEKRQSVAFWCNPISGHATLYWYQQILGQGPKLLIQFQNNGVVDDSQLPKDRFSAERLKGVDSTLKIQPAKLEDSAVYLCASSIGIGTEAFFGQGTRLTVV.

This chain connects TRBV7-9 to TRBJ1-1; D remains unclear. The CDR3 totals 16 residues. Deletions cut 3 bases from V and 0 bases from J, with 14 bases between. Germline V gene lookup returns CDR1 SEHNR and CDR2 FQNEAQ (reference sequence). The DNA for the CDR3 is TGTGCCAGCAGCTTGGCGGCGAAGGTCATGAACACTGAAGCTTTCTTT. It encodes CASSLAAKVMNTEAFF.

The CDR3 loop is CAFSFEVVAGGSDTGELFF. Written as DNA, the CDR3 is TGTGCCTTCTCTTTCGAGGTGGTAGCGGGAGGTAGTGACACCGGGGAGCTGTTTTTT. The rearrangement joins TRBV12-3 or TRBV12-4 to TRBJ2-2; 10 bases line up with TRBD2. Unmatched junction bases numbered 21, after V lost 11 bases and J lost 3 bases. The CDR3 length is 19 residues.

The table lists this clonotype with a few counts. The chain recombines TRBV5-1 with TRBJ2-7; 8 bases match TRBD2. Trimming removed 0 bases from V and 5 bases from J; junction bases left unmatched: 7. The germline V gene has CDR1 SGHRS and CDR2 YFSETQ. This CDR3 comprises 15 residues. This chain's CDR3 is CASSLVGGGSNEQYF. In DNA form, the CDR3 reads TGCGCCAGCAGCTTGGTCGGGGGGGGTTCCAACGAGCAGTACTTC.

The chain joins TRBV12-3 or TRBV12-4 to TRBJ1-1, with D maybe TRBD1 (6 bases). V gave up 3 bases and J gave up 7 bases, with 21 bases separating them. This CDR3 has 16 residues. CDR3 DNA sequence: TGTGCCAGCAGTTTCAATATTGAACAGGGATGGGGTGAAGCTTTCTTT. It codes for CASSFNIEQGWGEAFF.

This clonotype was recorded many times. J is TRBJ2-4 and V is TRBV12-3 or TRBV12-4; D not resolved. Trimming cost V 4 bases and J 8 bases, with 18 bases left between them. The CDR3 loop spans 15 amino acids. Here the CDR3 reads CASSSPSSSQHIQYF. In DNA form, the CDR3 reads TGTGCCAGCAGTTCCCCCTCCTCCAGTCAGCACATTCAGTACTTC.

V is TRBV27 and J is TRBJ2-7, with D perhaps TRBD2 (6 bases). With 2 bases removed from V and 3 bases from J, the gap between germline ends came to 14 bases. Germline CDR1 and CDR2: MNHEY and SMNVEV (reference sequence). The length of the CDR3 is 15 residues. The CDR3 nucleotides read TGTGCCAGCAGTTTAGGAGCGGGTCTTTACTACGAGCAGTACTTC. Translated, it gives CASSLGAGLYYEQYF.

This clonotype was detected ten times or more. V gene TRBV20-1 combines with J gene TRBJ2-2; 9 bases are a match to TRBD2. Germline V gives CDR1 DFQATT, CDR2 SNEGSKA (reference sequence). V lost 1 base, J lost 0 bases, and 6 bases stayed unmatched. The length of the CDR3 is 17 residues. CDR3 region: CSARGIAGVSNTGELFF. Here the CDR3 DNA reads TGCAGTGCTAGAGGAATAGCGGGAGTATCGAACACCGGGGAGCTGTTTTTT.

This clonotype was found a few times. This chain joins TRBV3-1 and TRBJ2-7; D may be TRBD1 or TRBD2 (5 bases each). V lost 1 base, J lost 5 bases, and 21 bases lay in between. The germline CDR1 and CDR2 sequences are LGHDT and YNNKEL (reference sequence). The CDR3 extends over 17 amino acids. The CDR3, as DNA: TGTGCCAGCAGCCAAGCATGGGGGTTAAAGAGGATCGACGAGCAGTACTTC. Translated: CASSQAWGLKRIDEQYF.

The chain links TRBV12-3 or TRBV12-4 to TRBJ2-5; weak D call: TRBD2 (7 bases). Deletions cut 3 bases from V and 3 bases from J, with 14 bases between. This CDR3 comprises 15 residues. The CDR3 nucleotides are TGTGCCAGCAGTTTGGGAGGGGGGCCAAAAGAGACCCAGTACTTC. It is translated as CASSLGGGPKETQYF.

This clonotype occurred a few times. CDR3 sequence reads: CASSPSSLEQYF. The CDR3 DNA sequence: TGTGCCAGCAGCCCCTCGTCTTTGGAGCAGTACTTC. The chain employs TRBV7-9 and TRBJ2-7; no definite D call. The CDR3 covers 12 residues. Deletions cut 5 bases from V and 7 bases from J, with 12 bases between. Per germline, CDR1 SEHNR and CDR2 FQNEAQ (reference sequence).

This clonotype was observed a few times. The V gene is TRBV9, the J gene TRBJ2-3, with TRBD1 matching over 7 bases. V dropped 3 bases and J dropped 2; count of bases not matched to a gene: 3. Looked up from germline, CDR1 is SGDLS and CDR2 is YYNGEE. The CDR3 loop spans 14 amino acids. The CDR3 nucleotides read TGTGCCAGCAGCGCGGACAGGCTCACAGATACGCAGTATTTT. Amino acids: CASSADRLTDTQYF. Together with reference TRBV9 and TRBJ2-3, the CDR3 gives the full variable domain: DSGVTQTPKHLITATGQRVTLRCSPRSGDLSVYWYQQSLDQGLQFLIQYYNGEERAKGNILERFSAQQFPDLHSELNLSSLELGDSALYFCASSADRLTDTQYFGPGTRLTVL.

The rearrangement links TRBV29-1 to TRBJ2-1, with 9 bases aligning to TRBD1. Germline CDR1 SQVTM, CDR2 ANQGSEA. Unmatched junction bases numbered 8, after V lost 5 bases and J lost 6 bases. This CDR3 spans 14 amino acids. CDR3 sequence reads: CSVLQGASSNEQFF. CDR3 in DNA: TGCAGCGTTCTACAGGGGGCTTCAAGCAATGAGCAGTTCTTC.

This clonotype has a handful of counts. V and J are TRBV3-1 and TRBJ2-6; unclear D gene. Germline assignment: CDR1 LGHDT and CDR2 YNNKEL (reference sequence). CDR3 length equals 14 residues. V was cut by 6 bases and J by 0 bases, with 6 bases left in between. The CDR3 sequence is CASRIYSGANVLTF. DNA of the CDR3: TGTGCCAGCAGAATTTACTCTGGGGCCAACGTCCTGACTTTC.

This clonotype was found many times. The chain combines TRBV5-6 with TRBJ2-7, with 7 nucleotides matching TRBD1. CDR1 is SGHDT, CDR2 YYEEEE, per germline. This CDR3 is built from 14 residues. V was clipped by 4 bases and J by 5 bases; unmatched bases: 9. The CDR3 loop reads CASSPGTEGNEQYF. Written as DNA, the CDR3 is TGTGCCAGCAGCCCCGGGACAGAAGGCAACGAGCAGTACTTC.

In its sample, this clonotype was seen a few times. The V call is TRBV5-1, the J call TRBJ1-2; a possible D gene is TRBD1 (5 bases). The germline V and J ends were trimmed by 6 bases and 1 base, with 16 bases remaining between them. The CDR3 covers 15 residues. Germline loops: CDR1 SGHRS, CDR2 YFSETQ. The CDR3: CASTERGGSNYGYTF. CDR3 coding DNA: TGCGCCAGCACCGAACGGGGCGGGAGTAACTATGGCTACACCTTC.

The V gene is TRBV12-3 or TRBV12-4, the J gene TRBJ1-4, with D unclear. V lost 2 bases to trimming and J lost 7 bases, with 11 bases between them. The CDR3 totals 14 residues. CDR3 nucleotide sequence: TGTGCCAGCAGTTTAACCGGGTTGGGTGAAAAACTGTTTTTT. This codes for CASSLTGLGEKLFF.

This CDR3 is CASSPTPGTRTRNEQFF. CDR3 bases: TGCGCCAGCAGCCCCACTCCCGGGACTAGGACCCGAAATGAGCAGTTCTTC. The chain is built from TRBV4-3 and TRBJ2-1; TRBD2 matches at 8 bases. J lost 7 bases, V lost 4 bases, and 15 bases had no gene match. The CDR3 is 17 residues long. CDR1 is LGHNA and CDR2 is YSLEER in the germline V gene.

The chain combines TRBV9 with TRBJ2-5; TRBD2 aligns across 10 bases. The CDR3 runs 17 residues. Germline CDR1 reads SGDLS; CDR2 reads YYNGEE. The trim removed 2 bases at V and 0 bases at J, leaving 7 bases unmatched. Here the CDR3 DNA reads TGTGCCAGCAGCGTGGGGCTAGCGGGGGAGTACCAAGAGACCCAGTACTTC. Protein product: CASSVGLAGEYQETQYF. The variable domain in full, with the rest retrieved from reference TRBV9 and TRBJ2-5, is DSGVTQTPKHLITATGQRVTLRCSPRSGDLSVYWYQQSLDQGLQFLIQYYNGEERAKGNILERFSAQQFPDLHSELNLSSLELGDSALYFCASSVGLAGEYQETQYFGPGTRLLVL.

This clonotype has a count of ten or more. The chain has TRBV20-1 and TRBJ2-3; 10 positions match TRBD2. With 2 bases clipped from V and 4 bases from J, the junction kept 6 bases outside the gene matches. Germline CDR1 reads DFQATT; CDR2 reads SNEGSKA (reference sequence). This CDR3 has 15 amino acids. CDR3 bases: TGCAGTGCTAGACGGGCTAGCGGGAGCTCAGATACGCAGTATTTT. It translates to CSARRASGSSDTQYF.